The next 5 T cell receptor beta chains were all read from a single sample in a study of identical twins. Each CDR3 protein gets one entry after TCRdb re-called the 5' RACE reads with MiXCR. The profile shows about 480,000 distinct CDR3 sequences, more than 13% of them singletons. Another study also made use of these data, one on yellow fever vaccine responses in identical twins.

The source material was CD4+ T cells sorted from blood. The receptors here all came from a woman between 18 and 29 years old in good health.

This clonotype came up many times. The chain is built from TRBV5-1 and TRBJ2-7, with D possibly TRBD1 on 5 matching bases. This CDR3 is 14 amino acids long. V lost 0 bases, J lost 3 bases, and 10 bases lay in between. Germline V CDR1 and CDR2: SGHRS, YFSETQ. The CDR3 is CASSLAQGRYEQYF. CDR3 nucleotide sequence: TGCGCCAGCAGCTTGGCTCAGGGCCGCTACGAGCAGTACTTC.

This clonotype has just a few counts. V is TRBV5-1 and J is TRBJ1-5, with no clear D. Trimming took 3 bases from V and 4 from J, leaving 14 bases between them. The CDR3 sequence is 15 residues long. The V gene's germline CDR1 is SGHRS and CDR2 YFSETQ. CDR3 loop: CASSSGVDVNQPQHF. DNA for the CDR3: TGCGCCAGCAGCTCCGGGGTGGATGTGAATCAGCCCCAGCATTTT.

This clonotype showed up just a few times. The rearrangement uses TRBV12-3 or TRBV12-4 and TRBJ2-3, with D perhaps matching TRBD1 or TRBD2 (6 bases each). Trimming shortened V by 3 bases and J by 4 bases, and 14 bases separated the two germline ends. CDR3 length equals 15 residues. Here the CDR3 reads CASSFGGQAADTQYF. CDR3 bases: TGTGCCAGCAGTTTTGGGGGGCAAGCGGCAGATACGCAGTATTTT.

This clonotype was detected only a few times. The chain recombines TRBV3-1 with TRBJ2-2; D remains unclear. The CDR3 runs to 15 residues. V was clipped by 0 bases and J by 2 bases, with 7 bases between them. Germline V gene data show CDR1 as LGHDT and CDR2 as YNNKEL (reference sequence). CDR3: CASSQERLNTGELFF. CDR3 DNA: TGTGCCAGCAGCCAAGAGAGACTCAACACCGGGGAGCTGTTTTTT. Looking up the rest from reference TRBV3-1 and TRBJ2-2 gives the full variable domain: DTAVSQTPKYLVTQMGNDKSIKCEQNLGHDTMYWYKQDSKKFLKIMFSYNNKELIINETVPNRFSPKSPDKAHLNLHINSLELGDSAVYFCASSQERLNTGELFFGEGSRLTVL.

This clonotype was seen ten or more times. The chain couples TRBV12-3 or TRBV12-4 to TRBJ1-5; D perhaps matches TRBD1 (6 bases). The CDR3 has 16 residues. With 6 bases removed from V and 1 base from J, the gap between germline ends came to 16 bases. CDR3 bases: TGTGCCAGCAGCTGGGCGGGGGGCATCAGCAATCAGCCCCAGCATTTT. Protein sequence: CASSWAGGISNQPQHF.